Below, one T cell receptor beta chain is given with its context. The DNA is left out, because the CDR3 cannot be placed on it with certainty; the CDR3 is given as TCRdb lists it. The CDR3 sequence runs 14 residues, both termini included. Looked up from germline, CDR1 is SNHLY and CDR2 is FYNNEI. Alongside a J-beta primer mix, a sample-barcoded 5' primer served in a second PCR lasting about 6 to 11 cycles. Via MiXCR, TCRdb re-called the 5' RACE reads, giving one row per CDR3 protein. The repertoire consists of over 1.5 million distinct CDR3 sequences, with around half occurring once and the leading ten covering less than 2.5%. These data come from a study of blood T cells in healthy people across ages.

This chain connects TRBV2 to TRBJ2-1; TRBD2, as called in the table, went unchecked against the DNA. The clonotype was recovered from a middle-aged woman in good health. The sequencing sample was made of blood. The CDR3: CASRVGGGNNERFF.